The sequence of this TCR beta chain was determined in a study of shared clonotypes between healthy human individuals. Only CD45RO-negative cells positively selected for CCR7 counted as naive CD8 cells, so terminally differentiated effector memory CD45RA+ cells were excluded. Here immunoSEQ multiplex PCR was the method, and the copy in TCRdb shows in-frame clones only, minus some. The sample includes hundreds of thousands of clones, approximately 95% of them seen just once. This CDR3 contains 13 residues. CDR1 is MDHEN and CDR2 is SYDVKM in the germline V gene. Germline trimming cut 3 bases from V and 8 bases from J; bases unmatched to any gene: 5.

The receptor was derived from a woman aged 30 to 39 in good health. This chain joins TRBV28 and TRBJ1-2, with TRBD1 matching over 8 bases. The source material was naive CD8+ T cells sorted from blood. The CDR3 spells CASSFPRGLGYTF. The CDR3 DNA reads as TGTGCCAGCAGTTTCCCCAGGGGGCTAGGCTACACCTTC.